This T cell receptor (beta chain) was retrieved from a study of blood T cell repertoires in COVID-19. The CDR3 consists of 14 residues. CDR1 and CDR2 from the germline V gene are SGHNT and YYREEE (reference sequence). V lost 7 bases, J lost 10 bases, and 8 bases stayed unmatched. In this sample, this clone turned up a few times. Sequencing was performed with immunoSEQ multiplex PCR; in TCRdb, only in-frame clones are kept and a portion is missing. The sample shows roughly 59,000 clones, approximately 79% of them seen only once. The sequenced sample was peripheral blood. This sequence originates from a human donor in a cohort sampled during active COVID-19. This sequence joins TRBV5-4 and TRBJ1-6; 10 bases are a match to TRBD1. The DNA for the CDR3 is TGTGCCAGCTCGCGGGACAGGGGATTGTCACCCCTCCACTTT. Translating gives CASSRDRGLSPLHF. The full variable domain, its missing parts supplied by reference TRBV5-4 and TRBJ1-6, is ETGVTQSPTHLIKTRGQQVTLRCSSQSGHNTVSWYQQALGQGPQFIFQYYREEENGRGNFPPRFSGLQFPNYSSELNVNALELDDSALYLCASSRDRGLSPLHFGNGTRLTVT.